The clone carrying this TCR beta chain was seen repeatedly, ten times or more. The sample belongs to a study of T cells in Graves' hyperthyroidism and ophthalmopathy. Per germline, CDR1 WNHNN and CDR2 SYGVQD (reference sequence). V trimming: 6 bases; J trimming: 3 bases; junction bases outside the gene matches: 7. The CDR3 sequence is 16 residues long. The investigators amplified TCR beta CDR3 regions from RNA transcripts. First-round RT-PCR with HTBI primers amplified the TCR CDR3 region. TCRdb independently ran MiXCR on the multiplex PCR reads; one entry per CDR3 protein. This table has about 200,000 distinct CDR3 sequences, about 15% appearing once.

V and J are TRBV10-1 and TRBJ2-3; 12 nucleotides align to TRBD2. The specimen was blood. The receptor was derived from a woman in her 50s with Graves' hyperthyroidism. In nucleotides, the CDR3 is TGCGCCAGCAGCGAGCTGACTAGCGGGGGAACAGATACGCAGTATTTT. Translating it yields CASSELTSGGTDTQYF.